One sample yielded the 10 T cell receptor beta chains listed below, sequenced in a study of cytomegalovirus exposure and HLA in healthy donors. Both 60 Vbeta primers and 13 Jbeta primers went into the PCR. Assay: immunoSEQ multiplex PCR; the TCRdb copy retains only in-frame clones and omits some. This repertoire shows about 120,000 clones, 80% found once; its top ten account for over 2%. Sequences were obtained from PBMCs. The receptor source for this set is a man aged 25 to 40 in good health and CMV-seronegative.

V usage is TRBV29-1 and J usage is TRBJ2-7; the D is unclear. This CDR3 has 10 residues. Deletions cut 6 bases from V and 6 bases from J, with 9 bases between. Looked up from germline, CDR1 is SQVTM and CDR2 is ANQGSEA. The CDR3 DNA reads TGCAGCGTGAAACAGAGCGAGCAGTACTTC. Its translation: CSVKQSEQYF.

The genes are TRBV14 and TRBJ2-5; TRBD2 is a possible D gene (7 bases). The ends were cut back, 5 bases at V and 5 bases at J, with 15 bases in the middle. The germline CDR1 and CDR2 sequences are SGHDN and FVKESK. This CDR3 has 14 residues. This CDR3 reads CASSGGGPHETQYF. The CDR3 region has the DNA TGTGCCAGCAGCGGCGGGGGCCCTCACGAGACCCAGTACTTC.

The V and J genes are TRBV7-2 and TRBJ2-7; TRBD2 agrees at 11 bases. With 7 bases clipped from V and 0 bases from J, the junction kept 8 bases outside the gene matches. Germline V gives CDR1 SGHTA, CDR2 FQGNSA. The CDR3 length is 16 residues. CDR3 protein: CASTPLGTSGSYEQYF. CDR3 bases: TGTGCCAGCACCCCCCTTGGGACTAGCGGCTCCTACGAGCAGTACTTC.

The rearrangement links TRBV9 to TRBJ2-1, with TRBD2 as a possible D gene (6 bases). CDR1 and CDR2 from the germline V gene are SGDLS and YYNGEE. V lost 4 bases, J lost 4 bases, and 15 bases lay in between. This CDR3 region has 15 residues. The CDR3 is CASSPGLRGYNEQFF. The DNA of the CDR3 is TGTGCCAGCAGCCCAGGCCTGCGGGGATACAATGAGCAGTTCTTC.

V and J are TRBV15 and TRBJ2-7; tentatively, D is TRBD2 (5 bases). Trimming took off 0 bases at V and 0 bases at J, with 6 bases between the two ends. The germline V gene encodes CDR1 LNHNV and CDR2 YYDKDF (reference sequence). The CDR3 covers 14 residues. In nucleotides, the CDR3 is TGTGCCACCAGCAGAGAGAGGGACTCCTACGAGCAGTACTTC. Translation: CATSRERDSYEQYF.

This chain joins TRBV6-6 and TRBJ1-4, with TRBD1 identical over 9 bases. V was pared by 4 bases and J by 7 bases, with 7 bases of the junction left unmatched. Germline V gene data show CDR1 as MNHNY and CDR2 as SVGAGI (reference sequence). CDR3 length: 15 residues. In nucleotides, the CDR3 is TGTGCCAGCAGTTCCGTCGACAGGGGGACTGAAAAACTGTTTTTT. Translated: CASSSVDRGTEKLFF.

The chain uses TRBV18 and TRBJ2-5; 10 positions match TRBD2. The J call may be wrong; the DNA end is better matched by TRBJ2-7. The CDR3 consists of 15 residues. Per germline, CDR1 KGHSH and CDR2 LQKENI. DNA of the CDR3: TGTGCCAGCTCACCACCAGCGGGAGGGGCCTACGAGCAGTACTTC. Translated, it gives CASSPPAGGAYEQYF.

This clone showed up just once. The chain uses TRBV5-1 and TRBJ2-3, with TRBD2 matching over 8 bases. Germline loops: CDR1 SGHRS, CDR2 YFSETQ. CDR3 length equals 16 residues. Losses at the gene ends were 2 bases for V and 0 bases for J; bases not matched to a gene: 5. The CDR3 loop is CASSFIAGSSTDTQYF. CDR3 nucleotides: TGCGCCAGCAGCTTTATAGCGGGGTCCAGCACAGATACGCAGTATTTT.

V gene TRBV19 combines with J gene TRBJ2-7; 7 bases are a match to TRBD2. CDR1 is LNHDA, CDR2 SQIVND, per germline (reference sequence). V was pared by 9 bases and J by 4 bases, with 15 bases of the junction left unmatched. This CDR3 comprises 15 residues. DNA for the CDR3: TGTGCCAGCCAATACTGGGCTAGCGGAGAGTACGAGCAGTACTTC. Its translation: CASQYWASGEYEQYF.

In DNA, the CDR3 is TGTGCCACCAGCCTACACAGGGTTAGCTCCTACGAGCAGTACTTC. Translation: CATSLHRVSSYEQYF. J is TRBJ2-7 and V is TRBV15; D perhaps matches TRBD1 (6 bases). V was cut by 5 bases and J by 0 bases, with 14 bases left in between. The CDR3 totals 15 residues. The germline V gene has CDR1 LNHNV and CDR2 YYDKDF (reference sequence).